These 2 T cell receptor beta chains originate from one sample sequenced in a study of T-cell reconstitution after alpha-beta-depleted transplantation in children. Researchers prepared the TCRbeta library using unique molecular identifiers, the study reports. TCRdb re-derived calls from the PCR reads in MiXCR, one entry per CDR3 protein. The table shows around 600,000 distinct CDR3 sequences, with roughly 24% occurring only once. This sample comprised PBMCs, mostly from graft donor cells, obtained 360 days after TCRalphabeta/CD19-depleted stem cell transplant. These receptors were taken from a boy in the first two years of life who had a stem cell transplant for acute myeloid leukemia, so the T cells may come from the graft donor.

In its sample, this clonotype was seen many times. The rearrangement uses TRBV28 and TRBJ1-1; perhaps TRBD1 as D (5 bases). The CDR3 extends over 14 amino acids. Trimming left V 4 bases short and J 5 bases short, with 14 bases between. Germline-derived CDR1 and CDR2 are MDHEN and SYDVKM. In DNA, the CDR3 is TGTGCCAGCAGTTATCAGGGAATGAGGACTGAAGCTTTCTTT. It yields the protein CASSYQGMRTEAFF.

There are many counts of this clonotype. The chain has TRBV29-1 and TRBJ2-2, with D unresolved. Trimming took 4 bases from V and 5 from J, leaving 14 bases between them. Germline CDR1 is SQVTM and CDR2 is ANQGSEA. This CDR3 is 14 amino acids long. The CDR3 sequence: CSVAPRTRTGELFF. In DNA, the CDR3 is TGCAGCGTTGCCCCCCGGACCCGAACCGGGGAGCTGTTTTTT.